A single TCR beta chain is shown here with its context. Its specificity is unknown. This record belongs to a study of radiotherapy plus CTLA-4 blockade in lung cancer. Study findings and constraints: Blood-borne expansion of tumor-derived TCR clones followed radiotherapy plus ipilimumab.

The CDR3 is 13 residues long. In germline, CDR1 is MNHNS, CDR2 SASEGT. Trimming removed 6 bases at V and 8 bases at J, with 14 bases between. Data came from immunoSEQ multiplex PCR; TCRdb stores just in-frame clones and leaves some out. The table shows around 130,000 clones, with about nine tenths occurring only once. The input for sequencing was peripheral blood, taken from a patient treated with radiotherapy plus ipilimumab. The chain uses TRBV6-1 and TRBJ2-1; a possible D gene is TRBD2 (6 bases). The receptor's source is a human donor with non-small cell lung cancer that progressed on radiotherapy plus ipilimumab. DNA of the CDR3: TGTGCCAGCAGGATCACGGGAGCTTATGAGCAGTTCTTC. It translates to CASRITGAYEQFF.